The 21 T cell receptor beta chains below come from one sample, sequenced in a study of T cell repertoires in cytomegalovirus infection. Via MiXCR, TCRdb re-called the reads, giving one row per CDR3 protein. The table records about 310,000 distinct CDR3 sequences, 15% to 20% of them present only once. Sequencing was done on a sample of PBMCs. The receptors here all came from a human donor in good health (CMV status not recorded). Some clones in this sample may be carry-over from other donors' samples.

This clonotype was detected only once. The V call is TRBV9, the J call TRBJ1-2; a weak D match, TRBD1 (6 bases). The CDR3 extends over 18 amino acids. V was pared by 0 bases and J by 4 bases, with 22 bases between. CDR1 is SGDLS, CDR2 YYNGEE, per germline. In nucleotides, the CDR3 is TGTGCCAGCAGCGTAGTAACCGGGGGCGCGACCTCGACCTATGGCTACACCTTC. The encoded protein is CASSVVTGGATSTYGYTF.

The table lists this clonotype with many counts. V is TRBV7-2 and J is TRBJ2-7; 9 bases map to TRBD2. The CDR3 has 17 residues. Germline V gives CDR1 SGHTA, CDR2 FQGNSA. Unmatched junction bases numbered 12, after V lost 4 bases and J lost 2 bases. DNA of the CDR3: TGTGCCAGCAGCTCGGCGGGGGGGGCGGGAAGCCCCTACGAGCAGTACTTC. Residues: CASSSAGGAGSPYEQYF.

V and J are TRBV19 and TRBJ2-5; D uncertain. V was shortened by 5 bases and J by 1 base, with 8 bases between the two germline ends. The germline CDR1 and CDR2 sequences are LNHDA and SQIVND (reference sequence). The CDR3 is made up of 13 amino acids. CDR3: CASSRPLQETQYF. The CDR3 DNA reads as TGTGCCAGTAGTCGACCGCTCCAAGAGACCCAGTACTTC.

This clonotype has ten or more counts. The chain joins TRBV7-3 to TRBJ1-1; 7 bases agree with TRBD1. V shed 6 bases, J shed 3 bases, and the junction held 4 bases outside the gene matches. CDR3 size: 13 residues. Germline V gene lookup returns CDR1 SGHTA and CDR2 FQGTGA. The DNA for the CDR3 is TGTGCCAGCAGGAGACAGGGAGACACTGAAGCTTTCTTT. Protein product: CASRRQGDTEAFF. Looking up the rest from reference TRBV7-3 and TRBJ1-1 gives the full variable domain: GAGVSQTPSNKVTEKGKYVELRCDPISGHTALYWYRQSLGQGPEFLIYFQGTGAADDSGLPNDRFFAVRPEGSVSTLKIQRTERGDSAVYLCASRRQGDTEAFFGQGTRLTVV.

This clonotype was seen only a few times. The chain combines TRBV7-9 with TRBJ1-5; 8 positions agree with TRBD1. Germline CDR1 is SEHNR and CDR2 is FQNEAQ (reference sequence). The CDR3 is 16 amino acids. V shed 1 base, J shed 3 bases, and the junction held 5 bases outside the gene matches. CDR3 in amino acids: CASSLGTGRVNQPQHF. CDR3 nucleotides: TGTGCCAGCAGCTTAGGGACAGGGCGGGTCAATCAGCCCCAGCATTTT.

There are many counts of this clonotype. This sequence joins TRBV20-1 and TRBJ1-2; 7 positions match TRBD1. The CDR3 consists of 13 residues. V lost 3 bases to trimming and J lost 3 bases; unmatched junction nucleotides: 4. The germline CDR1 and CDR2 sequences are DFQATT and SNEGSKA (reference sequence). The CDR3 coding sequence is TGCAGTGCTAGTCGGGACAGAGACTATGGCTACACCTTC. Its protein product is CSASRDRDYGYTF.

For this clonotype: This may stem from a read error, because a much larger clone lies one nucleotide away. This chain connects TRBV4-2 to TRBJ2-7; 8 bases map to TRBD2. Germline V gene data show CDR1 as LGHNA and CDR2 as YNFKEQ. This CDR3 spans 16 amino acids. CDR3 bases: TGTGCCAGCAGCCAAGAATCGAGCGGGGGCCTCTACGAGCAGTGCTTC. This translates into CASSQESSGGLYEQCF.

The rearrangement uses TRBV5-6 and TRBJ2-1; 11 bases fit TRBD1. Per the germline V gene, CDR1 is SGHDT and CDR2 is YYEEEE. Trimming cost V 0 bases and J 9 bases; bases outside gene matches: 5. The CDR3 spans 15 residues. The CDR3 reads CASSLGTGGLSEQFF. Here the CDR3 DNA reads TGTGCCAGCAGCTTGGGGACAGGGGGCTTAAGTGAGCAGTTCTTC.

This clonotype was counted a few times. The chain links TRBV6-1 to TRBJ1-2; D gene uncertain. The CDR3 contains 14 residues. Trimming took 8 bases from V and 5 from J, leaving 18 bases between them. Per germline, CDR1 MNHNS and CDR2 SASEGT. The CDR3 sequence: CASFSWGAPYGYTF. The CDR3 DNA is TGTGCCAGCTTTAGCTGGGGAGCACCTTATGGCTACACCTTC.

The V and J genes are TRBV6-1 and TRBJ2-7; D unresolved. The CDR3 runs to 12 residues. The germline gives CDR1 MNHNS, CDR2 SASEGT. Trimming shortened V by 6 bases and J by 2 bases, and 8 bases separated the two germline ends. Here the CDR3 reads CASSPDAYEQYF. The CDR3 nucleotides are TGTGCCAGCAGCCCGGACGCCTACGAGCAGTACTTC.

In its sample, this clonotype was seen many times. CDR3 DNA: TGCGCCAGCAGCCAAGGGCAAAGTCCCGGGGGTGAAAAACTGTTTTTT. This sequence encodes CASSQGQSPGGEKLFF. The rearrangement joins TRBV4-1 to TRBJ1-4; D is possibly TRBD1 (5 bases). This CDR3 has 16 residues. The germline V and J ends were trimmed by 1 base and 7 bases, with 16 bases remaining between them. The germline CDR1 and CDR2 sequences are MGHRA and YSYEKL.

This clonotype was counted many times. The rearrangement joins TRBV7-8 to TRBJ2-3; possible D gene TRBD2, 7 bases. V lost 1 base and J lost 6, with 23 bases in between. CDR1 is SGHVS, CDR2 FQNEAQ, per germline. This CDR3 comprises 18 residues. CDR3 nucleotide sequence: TGTGCCAGCAGCTTAGGACAGGCAAATGGGGGGGGGGCCGATACGCAGTATTTT. Its protein product is CASSLGQANGGGADTQYF.

For the CDR3, the DNA is TGTGCCAGCAGCTTGGTCGGCGGCTATGGCTACACCTTC. Its protein is CASSLVGGYGYTF. V and J are TRBV5-4 and TRBJ1-2, with D unresolved. Germline lookup yields CDR1 SGHNT and CDR2 YYREEE (reference sequence). The CDR3 has 13 residues. Trimming cost V 0 bases and J 4 bases, with 7 bases left between them.

Written as DNA, the CDR3 is TGTGCCAGCAGCGGAAGACAGGGGCAAGAGACCCAGTACTTC. It specifies CASSGRQGQETQYF. This chain connects TRBV9 to TRBJ2-5; 8 nucleotides match TRBD1. The CDR3 loop spans 14 amino acids. CDR1 and CDR2 (germline): SGDLS, YYNGEE. The V segment lost 3 bases and the J segment 2 bases; nucleotides outside the gene matches: 3.

V is TRBV20-1 and J is TRBJ1-1; no firm D call. Trimming pared 5 bases from V and 0 bases from J, leaving 10 bases between. The CDR3 is made up of 13 amino acids. In germline, CDR1 is DFQATT, CDR2 SNEGSKA (reference sequence). The CDR3: CSAESDMNTEAFF. For the CDR3, the DNA is TGCAGTGCTGAATCGGATATGAACACTGAAGCTTTCTTT.

This clonotype has only a few counts. V gene TRBV27 combines with J gene TRBJ2-7; weak D call: TRBD1 (6 bases). CDR1 is MNHEY, CDR2 SMNVEV, per germline (reference sequence). Trimming pared 6 bases from V and 0 bases from J, leaving 15 bases between. There are 15 residues in the CDR3. The CDR3 nucleotides are TGTGCCAGCAGCCTAACCGGGACAAACTCCTACGAGCAGTACTTC. Encoded protein: CASSLTGTNSYEQYF.

This clonotype appeared once. A much larger clone sits a single nucleotide away, making a read error possible. This chain uses TRBV7-2 with TRBJ1-3, with D possibly being TRBD1 (6 bases). The CDR3 length is 16 residues. CDR1 is SGHTA, CDR2 FQGNSA, per germline. CDR3 DNA: TGTGCCAGCAGCTTAGTGGGGGGGGCTTCTGGAAACTCCATATATTTT. As protein: CASSLVGGASGNSIYF. The variable domain in full, with the rest retrieved from reference TRBV7-2 and TRBJ1-3, is GAGVSQSPSNKVTEKGKDVELRCDPISGHTALYWYRQSLGQGLEFLIYFQGNSAPDKSGLPSDRFSAERTGGSVSTLTIQRTQQEDSAVYLCASSLVGGASGNSIYFGEGSWLTVV.

In its sample, this clonotype was seen many times. The V call is TRBV6-1, the J call TRBJ1-6, with D unclear. CDR1 MNHNS and CDR2 SASEGT come from the germline V gene. The CDR3 contains 16 residues. Trimming removed 1 base at V and 4 bases at J, with 11 bases between. CDR3 in amino acids: CASSEEGRGYNSPLHF. CDR3 nucleotides: TGTGCCAGCAGTGAAGAGGGCAGAGGATATAATTCACCCCTCCACTTT.

The sample holds a few counts of this clonotype. This chain links TRBV28 with TRBJ2-7, with 7 bases lining up with TRBD1. V trimming: 5 bases; J trimming: 1 base; junction bases outside the gene matches: 2. CDR3 length: 13 amino acids. Germline V gives CDR1 MDHEN, CDR2 SYDVKM. CDR3 amino acids: CASSTGQSYEQYF. The CDR3 coding sequence is TGTGCCAGCAGTACGGGACAGTCCTACGAGCAGTACTTC.

The chain links TRBV7-9 to TRBJ1-1, with 7 bases that match TRBD1. Germline CDR1 and CDR2: SEHNR and FQNEAQ (reference sequence). The CDR3 is 16 amino acids. Trimming removed 7 bases from V and 1 base from J; junction bases left unmatched: 12. Here the CDR3 DNA reads TGTGCCAGCACCCCAGGACCCGACAGGGAGAACACTGAAGCTTTCTTT. Translated, it gives CASTPGPDRENTEAFF.

This clonotype was recorded many times. The chain employs TRBV7-2 and TRBJ2-2; 9 nucleotides line up with TRBD2. The CDR3 sequence is 17 residues long. Germline V gene sequence: CDR1 SGHTA, CDR2 FQGNSA. Losses at the gene ends were 6 bases for V and 2 bases for J; bases not matched to a gene: 10. CDR3: CASRVWRGGPNTGELFF. The CDR3 region has the DNA TGTGCCAGCAGAGTGTGGCGGGGGGGCCCAAACACCGGGGAGCTGTTTTTT.